The 20 T cell receptor beta chains below were found in one sample sequenced in a study of shared clonotypes between healthy human individuals. Sequencing used immunoSEQ multiplex PCR; TCRdb keeps in-frame clones, though not all of them. The sample yields about 730,000 clones, roughly 72% seen once. The sample consisted of memory CD4+ T cells sorted from blood. The subset denotes: CD45RA-negative fraction. The receptors here all came from a woman in her 30s in good health.

The table lists this clone with a few counts. This chain connects TRBV4-1 to TRBJ2-5, with D perhaps TRBD1 (5 bases). The V end lost 10 bases, the J end lost 4 bases, and 19 bases lay between the germline ends. The CDR3 totals 14 residues. Germline V gene data show CDR1 as MGHRA and CDR2 as YSYEKL. The CDR3 here is CATSLSRVAETQYF. CDR3 bases: TGCGCCACCTCACTTAGCAGGGTAGCAGAGACCCAGTACTTC.

This chain joins TRBV7-2 and TRBJ1-5; possible D gene TRBD1, 6 bases. This CDR3 spans 13 amino acids. Trimming stripped 3 bases from V and 6 bases from J, with 9 bases between. Germline V lookup: CDR1 SGHTA, CDR2 FQGNSA. CDR3 bases: TGTGCCAGCAGCTTCTACAGGGTTCAGCCCCAGCATTTT. It specifies CASSFYRVQPQHF.

There are many counts of this clone. The chain joins TRBV29-1 to TRBJ2-1; 7 bases line up with TRBD2. Germline lookup yields CDR1 SQVTM and CDR2 ANQGSEA. This CDR3 is built from 13 residues. J was trimmed by 4 bases and V by 5 bases; bases with no gene match: 5. In DNA, the CDR3 is TGCAGCGTTCAGATTAGCGGGTACAATGAGCAGTTCTTC. This encodes CSVQISGYNEQFF.

J is TRBJ1-3 and V is TRBV2; 7 positions match TRBD1. Per germline, CDR1 SNHLY and CDR2 FYNNEI. The CDR3 spans 15 residues. Trimming at V came to 6 bases and at J to 0 bases, leaving 5 bases not matched to a gene. CDR3 sequence (DNA): TGTGCCAGCAGCGGACAGGTAGTCTCTGGAAACACCATATATTTT. Translated: CASSGQVVSGNTIYF.

This clone has more than one count but fewer than ten. CDR3 loop: CASRSKEKKRGGSYNEQFF. As DNA, the CDR3 is TGTGCCAGCAGGAGTAAGGAGAAGAAGAGGGGCGGCTCCTACAATGAGCAGTTCTTC. The chain joins TRBV6-4 to TRBJ2-1; D tentatively fits TRBD1 or TRBD2 (5 bases each). V dropped 6 bases and J dropped 0 bases, with 24 bases sitting between them. CDR1 is MRHNA, CDR2 SNTAGT, per germline. The CDR3 loop spans 19 amino acids.

About this clone itself: This CDR3 is also generated by other DNA sequences in the sample. The V and J genes are TRBV27 and TRBJ1-1; D perhaps matches TRBD1 (5 bases). The CDR3 is 14 residues long. In germline, CDR1 is MNHEY, CDR2 SMNVEV (reference sequence). V lost 0 bases, J lost 5 bases, and 10 bases lay in between. The CDR3 here is CASSLSGAHTEAFF. CDR3 nucleotides: TGTGCCAGCAGTTTATCAGGGGCTCATACTGAAGCTTTCTTT.

The gene calls are TRBV2 and TRBJ1-5, with 8 bases fitting TRBD1. Germline assignment: CDR1 SNHLY and CDR2 FYNNEI. J gave up 0 bases and V 6 bases, and 7 bases lay outside the gene matches. The CDR3 length is 16 residues. The DNA for the CDR3 is TGTGCCAGCAGCCTTCGGGGACAGGATAGCAATCAGCCCCAGCATTTT. The encoded protein is CASSLRGQDSNQPQHF.

The chain couples TRBV27 to TRBJ1-2; the match to TRBD1 covers 7 bases. Germline loops: CDR1 MNHEY, CDR2 SMNVEV (reference sequence). The V and J ends lost 6 bases and 3 bases, in that order; junction bases with no gene match: 13. The CDR3 loop spans 16 amino acids. CDR3: CASRTLGGQPDYGYTF. DNA of the CDR3: TGTGCCAGCAGAACCTTGGGGGGACAGCCAGACTATGGCTACACCTTC.

This chain connects TRBV4-1 to TRBJ2-5, with D perhaps being TRBD1 or TRBD2 (5 bases each). Germline V gene data show CDR1 as MGHRA and CDR2 as YSYEKL. The V and J ends lost 4 bases and 5 bases respectively, with 14 bases between them. The CDR3 consists of 14 residues. The CDR3 loop reads CASSPGDVLETQYF. The CDR3 DNA follows: TGCGCCAGCAGCCCCGGGGACGTCCTGGAGACCCAGTACTTC.

This clone has a single count. V gene TRBV10-3 combines with J gene TRBJ1-2; no definite D call. The CDR3 spans 14 residues. With 3 bases removed from V and 0 bases from J, the gap between germline ends came to 8 bases. Germline V gives CDR1 ENHRY, CDR2 SYGVKD. This CDR3 reads CAISDAKANYGYTF. The CDR3, as DNA: TGTGCCATCAGTGATGCGAAAGCTAACTATGGCTACACCTTC.

At least ten counts were recorded for this clone. The gene calls are TRBV11-3 and TRBJ2-1, with unresolved D. Trimming stripped 5 bases from V and 4 bases from J, with 9 bases between. Germline CDR1 SGHNT, CDR2 YENEEA. The CDR3 length is 13 residues. CDR3 residues: CASSPNKYNEQFF. Here the CDR3 DNA reads TGTGCCAGCAGCCCCAATAAATACAATGAGCAGTTCTTC. The variable domain in full, completed from reference TRBV11-3 and TRBJ2-1, reads EAGVVQSPRYKIIEKKQPVAFWCNPISGHNTLYWYLQNLGQGPELLIRYENEEAVDDSQLPKDRFSAERLKGVDSTLKIQPAELGDSAVYLCASSPNKYNEQFFGPGTRLTVL.

V usage is TRBV28 and J usage is TRBJ1-5, with D uncertain. Trimming shortened V by 6 bases and J by 7 bases, and 13 bases separated the two germline ends. The germline CDR1 and CDR2 sequences are MDHEN and SYDVKM. The CDR3 totals 13 residues. CDR3: CASSSEYGQPQHF. The CDR3 coding sequence is TGTGCCAGCAGCTCAGAGTATGGGCAGCCCCAGCATTTT.

The chain employs TRBV19 and TRBJ2-1, with 8 bases fitting TRBD2. This CDR3 is 17 amino acids long. With 3 bases clipped from V and 3 bases from J, the junction kept 10 bases outside the gene matches. Germline CDR1 and CDR2: LNHDA and SQIVND (reference sequence). CDR3 loop: CASSILRGSGIYNEQFF. CDR3 sequence (DNA): TGTGCCAGTAGTATTCTCAGGGGTAGCGGGATCTACAATGAGCAGTTCTTC.

The rearrangement joins TRBV18 to TRBJ1-1; D unclear. The CDR3 is 14 residues long. The V gene lost 7 bases and the J gene lost 2 bases, with 14 bases spanning the gap. Germline assignment: CDR1 KGHSH and CDR2 LQKENI. The CDR3 DNA follows: TGTGCCAGCTTCACCGCTACTGCTAACACTGAAGCTTTCTTT. Translated: CASFTATANTEAFF.

This clone has just a few counts. This chain joins TRBV29-1 and TRBJ2-1; D is unclear. The V end was cut by 7 bases, the J end by 0 bases, with 7 bases between. The V gene's germline CDR1 is SQVTM and CDR2 ANQGSEA. This CDR3 contains 12 residues. CDR3 amino acids: CSGWYSYNEQFF. DNA of the CDR3: TGCAGCGGGTGGTACTCCTACAATGAGCAGTTCTTC.

This chain uses TRBV7-8 with TRBJ2-3; tentatively, D is TRBD2 (6 bases). Trimming shortened V by 5 bases and J by 2 bases, and 26 bases separated the two germline ends. This CDR3 region has 19 residues. Germline lookup yields CDR1 SGHVS and CDR2 FQNEAQ. CDR3: CASSPHELGGPAYTDTQYF. The CDR3 nucleotides read TGTGCCAGCAGCCCCCACGAGTTGGGAGGCCCGGCATACACAGATACGCAGTATTTT.

The chain carries TRBV30 and TRBJ2-5; D ambiguous. Trimming shortened V by 0 bases and J by 1 base, and 9 bases separated the two germline ends. The CDR3 is 14 amino acids. CDR1 GTSNPN and CDR2 SVGIG come from the germline V gene (reference sequence). CDR3 region: CAWSVRSFQETQYF. CDR3 nucleotide sequence: TGTGCCTGGAGTGTACGGAGCTTCCAAGAGACCCAGTACTTC.

With respect to this clone: This sample also contains other DNA sequences that code for the same CDR3. The chain couples TRBV7-9 to TRBJ2-7, with no clear D. The CDR3 spans 12 residues. Germline-derived CDR1 and CDR2 are SEHNR and FQNEAQ (reference sequence). Trimming pared 1 base from V and 3 bases from J, leaving 4 bases between. CDR3 in amino acids: CASSLVSYEQYF. Here the CDR3 DNA reads TGTGCCAGCAGCTTAGTCAGCTACGAGCAGTACTTC.

This clone was seen just once. A clone one base away is much larger, so this may be a read error. The chain uses TRBV18 and TRBJ2-3; D possibly corresponds to TRBD1 (5 bases). This CDR3 is built from 13 residues. Trimming cost V 2 bases and J 2 bases, with 5 bases left between them. The germline V gene encodes CDR1 KGHSH and CDR2 LQKENI. CDR3 loop: CASSPGATDTQYF. The CDR3 DNA is TGTGCCAGCTCACCAGGGGCCACAGATACGCAGTATTTT. Complete variable domain (other parts from reference TRBV18 and TRBJ2-3): NAGVMQNPRHLVRRRGQEARLRCSPMKGHSHVYWYRQLPEEGLKFMVYLQKENIIDESGMPKERFSAEFPKEGPSILRIQQVVRGDSAAYFCASSPGATDTQYFGPGTRLTVL.

The chain recombines TRBV2 with TRBJ1-2; weak D call: TRBD1 (6 bases). CDR3 length: 13 amino acids. Germline V gene sequence: CDR1 SNHLY, CDR2 FYNNEI. V lost 5 bases, J lost 8 bases, and 15 bases lay in between. CDR3 nucleotides: TGTGCCAGCAGTATCCGGACAGCCGAGGGCTACACCTTC. Translated: CASSIRTAEGYTF.